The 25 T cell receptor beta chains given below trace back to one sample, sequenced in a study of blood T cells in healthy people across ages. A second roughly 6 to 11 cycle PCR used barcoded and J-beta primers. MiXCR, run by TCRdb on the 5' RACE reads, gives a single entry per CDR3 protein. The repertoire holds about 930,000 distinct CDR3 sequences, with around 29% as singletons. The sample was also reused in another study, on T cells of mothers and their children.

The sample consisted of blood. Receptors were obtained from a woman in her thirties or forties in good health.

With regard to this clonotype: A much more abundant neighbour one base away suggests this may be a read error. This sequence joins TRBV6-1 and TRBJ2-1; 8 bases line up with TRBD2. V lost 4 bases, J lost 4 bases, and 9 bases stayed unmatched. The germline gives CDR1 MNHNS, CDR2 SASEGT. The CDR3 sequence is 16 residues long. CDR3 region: CASSVPVSGAYNEQFF. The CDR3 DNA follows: TGTGCCAGCAGTGTCCCCGTTAGCGGGGCGTACAATGAGCAGTTCTTC.

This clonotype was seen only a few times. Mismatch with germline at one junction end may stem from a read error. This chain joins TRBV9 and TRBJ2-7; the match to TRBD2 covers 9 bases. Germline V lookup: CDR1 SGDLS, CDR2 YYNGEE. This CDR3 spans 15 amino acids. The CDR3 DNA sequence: TGTGGCAGCAGCGTAGGTCGGACTAGCGTATACGAGCAGTACTTC. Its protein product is CGSSVGRTSVYEQYF.

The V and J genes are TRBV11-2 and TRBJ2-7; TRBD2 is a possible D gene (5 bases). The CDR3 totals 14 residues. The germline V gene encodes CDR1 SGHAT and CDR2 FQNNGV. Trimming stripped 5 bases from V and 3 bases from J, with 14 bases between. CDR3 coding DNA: TGTGCCAGCAGCCTACGGGGAAATTACTACGAGCAGTACTTC. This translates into CASSLRGNYYEQYF.

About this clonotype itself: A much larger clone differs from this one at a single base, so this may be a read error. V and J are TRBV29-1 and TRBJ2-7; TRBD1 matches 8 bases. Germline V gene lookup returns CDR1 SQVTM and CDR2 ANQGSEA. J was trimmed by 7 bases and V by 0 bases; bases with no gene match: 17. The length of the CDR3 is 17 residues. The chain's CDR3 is CSVEDGGDRRSYNEQYF. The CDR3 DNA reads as TGCAGCGTTGAAGATGGAGGGGACAGGAGGTCCTACAATGAGCAGTACTTC.

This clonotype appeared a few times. In DNA form, the CDR3 reads TGTGCCAGTAGTAGGGGTAGCGGGGGAAGCTCCTACAATGAGCAGTTCTTC. It translates to CASSRGSGGSSYNEQFF. V and J are TRBV19 and TRBJ2-1; 9 bases map to TRBD2. CDR1 and CDR2 (germline): LNHDA, SQIVND (reference sequence). J gave up 0 bases and V 4 bases, and 7 bases lay outside the gene matches. The CDR3 totals 17 residues.

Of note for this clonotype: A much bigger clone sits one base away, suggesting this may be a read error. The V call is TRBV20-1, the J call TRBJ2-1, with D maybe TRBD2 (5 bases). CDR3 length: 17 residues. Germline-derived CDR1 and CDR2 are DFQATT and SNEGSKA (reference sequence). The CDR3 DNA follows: TGCAGTGCTAGAGATTTGAGCGGTCTTGTCTCCTACAATGAGCAGTTGTTC. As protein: CSARDLSGLVSYNEQLF.

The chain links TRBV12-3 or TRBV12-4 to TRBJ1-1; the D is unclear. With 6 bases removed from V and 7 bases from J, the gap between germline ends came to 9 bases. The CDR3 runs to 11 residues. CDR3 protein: CASSGGVEAFF. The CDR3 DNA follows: TGTGCCAGCAGCGGTGGGGTTGAAGCTTTCTTT.

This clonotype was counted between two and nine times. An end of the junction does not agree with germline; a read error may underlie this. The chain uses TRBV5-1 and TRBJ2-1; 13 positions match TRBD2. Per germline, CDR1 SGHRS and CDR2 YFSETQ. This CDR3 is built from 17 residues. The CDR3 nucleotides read TGCACCAGCAGCTTGGGCCAGGGACTAGCGGGAAACAATGAGCAGTTCTTC. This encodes CTSSLGQGLAGNNEQFF.

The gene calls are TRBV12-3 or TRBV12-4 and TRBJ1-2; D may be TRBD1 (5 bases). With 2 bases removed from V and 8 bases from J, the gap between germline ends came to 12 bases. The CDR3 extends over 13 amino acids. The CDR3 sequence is CASSLQGIGGYTF. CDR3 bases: TGTGCCAGCAGTTTACAGGGTATAGGAGGCTACACCTTC.

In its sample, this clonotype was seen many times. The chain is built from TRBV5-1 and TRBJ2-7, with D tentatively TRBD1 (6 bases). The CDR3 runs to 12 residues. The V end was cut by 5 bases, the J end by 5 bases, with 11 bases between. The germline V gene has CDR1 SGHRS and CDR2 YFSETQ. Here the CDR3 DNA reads TGCGCCAGCAGATGGACAGAGGACGAGCAGTACTTC. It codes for CASRWTEDEQYF. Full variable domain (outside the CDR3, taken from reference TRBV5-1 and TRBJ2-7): KAGVTQTPRYLIKTRGQQVTLSCSPISGHRSVSWYQQTPGQGLQFLFEYFSETQRNKGNFPGRFSGRQFSNSRSEMNVSTLELGDSALYLCASRWTEDEQYFGPGTRLTVT.

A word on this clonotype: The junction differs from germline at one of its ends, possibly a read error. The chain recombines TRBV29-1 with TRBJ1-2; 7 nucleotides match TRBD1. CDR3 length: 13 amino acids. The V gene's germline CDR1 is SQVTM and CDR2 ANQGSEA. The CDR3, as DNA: TGCAGCGCTGAAGGGGGCCCTAACTATGGCTACACCTTC. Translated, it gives CSAEGGPNYGYTF.

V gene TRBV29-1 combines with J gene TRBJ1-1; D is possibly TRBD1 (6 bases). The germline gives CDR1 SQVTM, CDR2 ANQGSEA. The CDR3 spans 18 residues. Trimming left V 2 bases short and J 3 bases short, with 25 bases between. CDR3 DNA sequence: TGCAGCGTTGAAACAGGGATTATTTTCCGAGGTTCCGACACTGAAGCTTTCTTT. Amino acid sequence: CSVETGIIFRGSDTEAFF.

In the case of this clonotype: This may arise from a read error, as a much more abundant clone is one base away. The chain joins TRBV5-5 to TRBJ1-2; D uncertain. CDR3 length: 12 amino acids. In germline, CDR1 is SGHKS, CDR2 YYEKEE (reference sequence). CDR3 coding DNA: TGTGCCGGCAGCTTCAACAGCTATGGCTACACCTTC. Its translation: CAGSFNSYGYTF. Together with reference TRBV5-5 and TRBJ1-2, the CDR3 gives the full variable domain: DAGVTQSPTHLIKTRGQQVTLRCSPISGHKSVSWYQQVLGQGPQFIFQYYEKEERGRGNFPDRFSARQFPNYSSELNVNALLLGDSALYLCAGSFNSYGYTFGSGTRLTVV.

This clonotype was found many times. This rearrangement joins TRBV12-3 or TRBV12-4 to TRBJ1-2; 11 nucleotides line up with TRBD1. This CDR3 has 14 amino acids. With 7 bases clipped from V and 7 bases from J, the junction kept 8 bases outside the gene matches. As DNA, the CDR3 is TGTGCCAGCAACCCTAGCGGACAGGGGGCTGGCTACACCTTC. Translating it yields CASNPSGQGAGYTF.

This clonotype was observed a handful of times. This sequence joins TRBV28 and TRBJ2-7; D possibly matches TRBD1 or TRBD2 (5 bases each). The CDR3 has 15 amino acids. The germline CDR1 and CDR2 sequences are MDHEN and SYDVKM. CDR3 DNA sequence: TGTGTCGGCAGTTCCGTGAGGCAGGGAGCATACGAGCAGTACTTC. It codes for CVGSSVRQGAYEQYF.

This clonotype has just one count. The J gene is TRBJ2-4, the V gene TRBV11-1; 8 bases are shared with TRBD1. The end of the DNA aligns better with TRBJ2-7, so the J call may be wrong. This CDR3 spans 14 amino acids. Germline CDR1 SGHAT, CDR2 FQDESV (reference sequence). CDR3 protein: CASSSMQGAYEQYF. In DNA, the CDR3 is TGTGCCAGCAGCTCGATGCAGGGGGCTTACGAGCAGTACTTC.

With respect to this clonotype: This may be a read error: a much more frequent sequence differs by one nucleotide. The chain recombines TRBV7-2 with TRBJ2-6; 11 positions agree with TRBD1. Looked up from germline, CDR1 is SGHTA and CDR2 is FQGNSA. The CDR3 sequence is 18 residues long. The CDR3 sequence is CASTVRDRGTSGANVRTF. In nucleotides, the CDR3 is TGTGCCAGCACCGTCCGGGACAGGGGGACGTCCGGGGCCAACGTCCGGACTTTC. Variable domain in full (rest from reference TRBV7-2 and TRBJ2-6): GAGVSQSPSNKVTEKGKDVELRCDPISGHTALYWYRQSLGQGLEFLIYFQGNSAPDKSGLPSDRFSAERTGGSVSTLTIQRTQQEDSAVYLCASTVRDRGTSGANVRTFGAGSRLTVL.

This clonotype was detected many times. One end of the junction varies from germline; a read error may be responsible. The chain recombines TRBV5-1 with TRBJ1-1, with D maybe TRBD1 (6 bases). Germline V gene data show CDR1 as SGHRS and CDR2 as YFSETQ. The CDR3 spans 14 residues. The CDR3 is CASSLGGGGTEAFF. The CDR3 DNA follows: TGTGCCAGCAGCTTAGGAGGGGGAGGCACTGAAGCTTTCTTT.

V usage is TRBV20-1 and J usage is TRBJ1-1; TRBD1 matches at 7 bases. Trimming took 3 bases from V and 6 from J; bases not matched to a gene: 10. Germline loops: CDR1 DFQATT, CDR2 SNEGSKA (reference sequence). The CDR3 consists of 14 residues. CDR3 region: CSARDRQGNAEAFF. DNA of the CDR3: TGCAGTGCTAGGGACAGACAGGGAAATGCTGAAGCTTTCTTT.

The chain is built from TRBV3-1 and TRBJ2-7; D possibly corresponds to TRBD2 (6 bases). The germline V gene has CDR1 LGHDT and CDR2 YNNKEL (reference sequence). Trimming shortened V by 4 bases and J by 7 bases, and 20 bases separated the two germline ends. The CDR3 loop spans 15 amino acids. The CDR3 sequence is CASSPRDLKYNEQYF. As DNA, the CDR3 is TGTGCCAGCAGCCCCCGGGACTTAAAATACAATGAGCAGTACTTC.

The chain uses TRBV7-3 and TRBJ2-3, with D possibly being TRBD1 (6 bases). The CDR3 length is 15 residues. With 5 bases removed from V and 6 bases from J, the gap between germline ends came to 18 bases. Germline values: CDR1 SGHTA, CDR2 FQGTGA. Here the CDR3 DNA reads TGTGCCAGCAGCGCCGGGACATTCCCCTCCGATACGCAGTATTTT. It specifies CASSAGTFPSDTQYF.

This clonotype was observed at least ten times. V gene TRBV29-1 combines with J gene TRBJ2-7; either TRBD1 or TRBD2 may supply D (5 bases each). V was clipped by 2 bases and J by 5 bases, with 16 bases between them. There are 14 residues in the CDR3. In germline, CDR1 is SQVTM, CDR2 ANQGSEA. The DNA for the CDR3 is TGCAGCGTTGAAATCTCGGGGCTTGAGGACGAGCAGTACTTC. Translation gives CSVEISGLEDEQYF.

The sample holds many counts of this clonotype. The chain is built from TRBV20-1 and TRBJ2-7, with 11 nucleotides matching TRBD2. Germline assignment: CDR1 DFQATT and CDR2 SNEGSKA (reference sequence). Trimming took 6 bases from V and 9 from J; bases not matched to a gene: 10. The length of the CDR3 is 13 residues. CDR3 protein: CSAPGTSGLGQYF. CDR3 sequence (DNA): TGCAGTGCGCCGGGGACTAGCGGTCTTGGGCAGTACTTC.

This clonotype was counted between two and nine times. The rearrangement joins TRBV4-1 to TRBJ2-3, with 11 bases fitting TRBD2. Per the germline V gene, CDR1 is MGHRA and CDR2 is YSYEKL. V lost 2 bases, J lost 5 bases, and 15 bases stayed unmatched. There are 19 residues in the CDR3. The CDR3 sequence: CASSQPKRGLADVGDTQYF. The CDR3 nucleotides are TGCGCCAGCAGCCAACCAAAACGGGGACTAGCGGACGTCGGAGATACGCAGTATTTT.

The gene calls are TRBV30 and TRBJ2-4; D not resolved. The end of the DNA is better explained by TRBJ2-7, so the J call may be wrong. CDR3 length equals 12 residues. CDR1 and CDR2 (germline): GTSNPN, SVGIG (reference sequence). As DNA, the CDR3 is TGTGCCTGGGGAAAAGGCACCTACGAGCAGTACTTC. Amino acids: CAWGKGTYEQYF.